The present T cell receptor beta chain was sequenced within a study of shared clonotypes between healthy human individuals. The trim removed 6 bases at V and 3 bases at J, leaving 8 bases unmatched. Germline-derived CDR1 and CDR2 are SGHTA and FQGTGA. The length of the CDR3 is 17 residues. Naive CD8 cells were CD45RO-negative, positively selected for CCR7, excluding terminally differentiated effector memory CD45RA+ cells. Study observations and caveats: Naive subsets generally had larger estimated richness than memory subsets. The study's rarefaction showed incomplete sorted-subset sequencing despite large depth. Compared with clonotypes that all four donors shared, non-shared clonotypes had lower generation probabilities.

Measured with immunoSEQ multiplex PCR; TCRdb has only the in-frame clones, and not every one. The table lists roughly 1,800,000 clones, roughly 94% of them singletons. This clone was seen once. As yet, its antigen is unknown. This rearrangement joins TRBV7-3 to TRBJ2-3; 14 bases fit TRBD2. The sequence was collected from a man younger than 30 in good health. Sequencing was done on a sample of naive CD8+ T cells sorted from blood. CDR3 DNA: TGTGCCAGCAGTTCCCCGACTAGCGGGGGGGGTACAGATACGCAGTATTTT. Its translation: CASSSPTSGGGTDTQYF.